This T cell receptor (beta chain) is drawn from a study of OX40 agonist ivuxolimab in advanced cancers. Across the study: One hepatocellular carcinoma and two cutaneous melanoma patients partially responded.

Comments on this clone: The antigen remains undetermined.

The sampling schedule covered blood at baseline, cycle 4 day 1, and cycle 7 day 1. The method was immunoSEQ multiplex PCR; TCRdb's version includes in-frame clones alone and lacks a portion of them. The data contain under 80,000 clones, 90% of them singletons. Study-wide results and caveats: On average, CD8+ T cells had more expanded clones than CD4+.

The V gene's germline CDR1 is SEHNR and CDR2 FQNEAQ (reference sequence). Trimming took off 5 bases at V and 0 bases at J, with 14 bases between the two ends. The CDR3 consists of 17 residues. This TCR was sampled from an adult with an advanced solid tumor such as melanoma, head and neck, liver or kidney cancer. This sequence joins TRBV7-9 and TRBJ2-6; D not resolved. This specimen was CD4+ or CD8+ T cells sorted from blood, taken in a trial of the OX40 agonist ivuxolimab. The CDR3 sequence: CASSHDQLSSGANVLTF. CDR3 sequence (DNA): TGTGCCAGCAGCCATGACCAACTTAGCTCTGGGGCCAACGTCCTGACTTTC.